This is a list of T cell receptor beta chains from one sample in a study of OX40 agonist ivuxolimab in advanced cancers. Profiled with immunoSEQ multiplex PCR; TCRdb holds only in-frame clones, not every one. The repertoire holds 65,000 to 95,000 clones, roughly 88% seen once, with under 0.35% in the top ten. The sample consisted of CD4+ or CD8+ T cells sorted from blood, taken in a trial of the OX40 agonist ivuxolimab. Receptors were obtained from an adult with an advanced solid tumor such as melanoma, head and neck, liver or kidney cancer. Each CDR3 is given with its conserved first and last residue. A D gene is named only where the DNA matches it firmly. Clone size appears in some rows only: once, few, many, or a class for an expanded clone.

V gene: TRBV7-2; J gene: TRBJ1-3; D gene: -; clone size: -; CDR3 protein: CASSLVSSSGNTIYF; CDR3 DNA: TGTGCCAGCAGCTTAGTATCCAGCTCTGGAAACACCATATATTTT
V gene: TRBV6-6; J gene: TRBJ1-4; D gene: -; clone size: -; CDR3 protein: CASIAATNEKLFF; CDR3 DNA: TGTGCCAGCATAGCCGCAACTAATGAAAAACTGTTTTTT
V gene: TRBV5-1; J gene: TRBJ2-3; D gene: -; clone size: -; CDR3 protein: CASSPASGSGTDTQYF; CDR3 DNA: TGCGCCAGCAGCCCCGCCAGCGGGTCGGGCACAGATACGCAGTATTTT
V gene: TRBV5-1; J gene: TRBJ2-7; D gene: TRBD1; clone size: -; CDR3 protein: CASSAGQGFYEQYF; CDR3 DNA: TGCGCCAGCAGCGCGGGACAGGGTTTCTACGAGCAGTACTTC
V gene: TRBV28; J gene: TRBJ1-4; D gene: TRBD1; clone size: -; CDR3 protein: CASSLLSTGALRLSEKLFF; CDR3 DNA: TGTGCCAGCAGTTTACTTTCGACAGGGGCCCTTCGGCTGTCGGAAAAACTGTTTTTT
V gene: TRBV11-2; J gene: TRBJ1-2; D gene: -; clone size: -; CDR3 protein: CASSPRPDRYGYTF; CDR3 DNA: TGTGCCAGCAGCCCTCGTCCGGACCGCTATGGCTACACCTTC
V gene: TRBV4-1; J gene: TRBJ1-5; D gene: -; clone size: few; CDR3 protein: CASSARGFNQPQHF; CDR3 DNA: TGCGCCAGCAGCGCACGGGGTTTCAATCAGCCCCAGCATTTT
V gene: TRBV10-2; J gene: TRBJ1-3; D gene: -; clone size: -; CDR3 protein: CASRKDGRNTIYF; CDR3 DNA: TGCGCCAGCAGAAAGGACGGGCGCAACACCATATATTTT
V gene: TRBV2; J gene: TRBJ2-7; D gene: -; clone size: -; CDR3 protein: CASAQGSEQYF; CDR3 DNA: TGTGCCAGCGCGCAGGGGAGCGAGCAGTACTTC
V gene: TRBV7-9; J gene: TRBJ2-3; D gene: -; clone size: once; CDR3 protein: CALGTDTQYF; CDR3 DNA: TGTGCTCTGGGCACAGATACGCAGTATTTT
V gene: TRBV21-1; J gene: TRBJ1-1; D gene: -; clone size: -; CDR3 protein: CASSKGGAASGLEAFF; CDR3 DNA: TGTGCCAGCAGCAAAGGAGGCGCAGCCAGTGGGCTTGAAGCTTTCTTT
V gene: TRBV7-9; J gene: TRBJ2-2; D gene: -; clone size: once; CDR3 protein: CASSRGPNTGELFF; CDR3 DNA: TGTGCCAGCAGCAGGGGCCCGAACACCGGGGAGCTGTTTTTT
V gene: TRBV5-1; J gene: TRBJ1-4; D gene: -; clone size: -; CDR3 protein: CASSLGANVGNEKLFF; CDR3 DNA: TGCGCCAGCAGCTTGGGTGCTAACGTGGGAAATGAAAAACTGTTTTTT
V gene: TRBV5-6; J gene: TRBJ2-3; D gene: -; clone size: -; CDR3 protein: CASSSERATDTQYF; CDR3 DNA: TGTGCCAGCAGCTCCGAGAGGGCAACAGATACGCAGTATTTT
V gene: TRBV19; J gene: TRBJ2-7; D gene: TRBD2; clone size: -; CDR3 protein: CASSIRDGGYEQYF; CDR3 DNA: TGTGCCAGTAGTATCCGGGACGGGGGGTACGAGCAGTACTTC
V gene: TRBV19; J gene: TRBJ2-7; D gene: TRBD1; clone size: -; CDR3 protein: CASSSSGQSLYEQYF; CDR3 DNA: TGTGCCAGTAGTTCCTCGGGACAGTCCCTTTACGAGCAGTACTTC
V gene: TRBV15; J gene: TRBJ1-3; D gene: -; clone size: -; CDR3 protein: CATSRDGTEGNTIYF; CDR3 DNA: TGTGCCACCAGCAGAGATGGAACAGAAGGAAACACCATATATTTT
V gene: TRBV27; J gene: TRBJ1-1; D gene: -; clone size: -; CDR3 protein: CASRLTENTEAFF; CDR3 DNA: TGTGCCAGCCGACTTACAGAGAACACTGAAGCTTTCTTT
V gene: TRBV7-9; J gene: TRBJ1-2; D gene: -; clone size: -; CDR3 protein: CASSLDQAWGYTF; CDR3 DNA: TGTGCCAGCAGCTTAGACCAGGCTTGGGGCTACACCTTC
V gene: TRBV4-2; J gene: TRBJ2-5; D gene: TRBD2; clone size: -; CDR3 protein: CASSQDSHRLAGGQETQYF; CDR3 DNA: TGTGCCAGCAGCCAAGATAGCCATCGACTAGCGGGGGGACAAGAGACCCAGTACTTC
V gene: TRBV5-1; J gene: TRBJ2-2; D gene: TRBD2; clone size: -; CDR3 protein: CASSGLAGASTGELFF; CDR3 DNA: TGCGCCAGCAGCGGACTAGCGGGGGCCTCGACCGGGGAGCTGTTTTTT
V gene: TRBV6-6; J gene: TRBJ2-2; D gene: -; clone size: -; CDR3 protein: CASIVGDIDTGELFF; CDR3 DNA: TGTGCCAGCATCGTCGGGGATATCGACACCGGGGAGCTGTTTTTT
V gene: TRBV11-2; J gene: TRBJ2-7; D gene: -; clone size: -; CDR3 protein: CASSRRGAYEQYF; CDR3 DNA: TGTGCCAGCAGCCGAAGGGGTGCCTACGAGCAGTACTTC
V gene: TRBV11-1; J gene: TRBJ2-3; D gene: TRBD1; clone size: once; CDR3 protein: CASSLAGQGNTDTQYF; CDR3 DNA: TGTGCCAGCAGCTTAGCGGGACAGGGCAACACAGATACGCAGTATTTT
V gene: TRBV6-5; J gene: TRBJ2-1; D gene: -; clone size: -; CDR3 protein: CASSYSKQYNEQFF; CDR3 DNA: TGTGCCAGCAGTTACTCGAAACAGTACAATGAGCAGTTCTTC
V gene: TRBV9; J gene: TRBJ1-4; D gene: -; clone size: -; CDR3 protein: CASSPRGEGFSRIEKLFF; CDR3 DNA: TGTGCCAGCAGCCCCCGCGGAGAAGGGTTTTCCAGGATTGAAAAACTGTTTTTT
V gene: TRBV2; J gene: TRBJ2-3; D gene: -; clone size: -; CDR3 protein: CASSEQGLSDTQYF; CDR3 DNA: TGTGCCAGCAGTGAACAGGGATTATCGGATACGCAGTATTTT
V gene: TRBV12-5; J gene: TRBJ2-2; D gene: -; clone size: -; CDR3 protein: CASGLVQSDGTGELFF; CDR3 DNA: TGTGCTAGTGGTTTGGTACAGTCGGACGGGACCGGGGAGCTGTTTTTT
V gene: TRBV19; J gene: TRBJ1-5; D gene: TRBD1; clone size: -; CDR3 protein: CASSKTGVGQPQHF; CDR3 DNA: TGTGCCAGTAGTAAGACAGGGGTCGGCCAGCCCCAGCATTTT
V gene: TRBV5-1; J gene: TRBJ1-3; D gene: -; clone size: -; CDR3 protein: CASSLSYPAGTNTIYF; CDR3 DNA: TGCGCCAGCAGCTTGTCGTATCCAGCCGGCACAAACACCATATATTTT
V gene: TRBV15; J gene: TRBJ1-2; D gene: -; clone size: once; CDR3 protein: CATSRDSRGVGGYTF; CDR3 DNA: TGTGCCACCAGCAGAGATAGCAGGGGAGTTGGGGGCTACACCTTC
V gene: TRBV11-2; J gene: TRBJ1-2; D gene: -; clone size: -; CDR3 protein: CASSSSQGSISGYTF; CDR3 DNA: TGTGCCAGCAGCTCAAGTCAGGGATCAATTAGTGGCTACACCTTC
V gene: TRBV6-6; J gene: TRBJ2-1; D gene: TRBD1; clone size: -; CDR3 protein: CASRGQGTSHNEQFF; CDR3 DNA: TGTGCCAGCAGGGGACAGGGCACTAGCCACAATGAGCAGTTCTTC
V gene: TRBV5-8; J gene: TRBJ1-1; D gene: -; clone size: -; CDR3 protein: CASSLYKGLGVNTEAFF; CDR3 DNA: TGTGCCAGCAGCTTGTATAAGGGGCTCGGGGTGAACACTGAAGCTTTCTTT
V gene: TRBV18; J gene: TRBJ2-3; D gene: TRBD2; clone size: -; CDR3 protein: CASSQSAGDKDTQYF; CDR3 DNA: TGTGCCAGCTCACAGTCCGCGGGGGATAAGGATACGCAGTATTTT
V gene: TRBV19; J gene: TRBJ2-5; D gene: -; clone size: -; CDR3 protein: CASSTANFGKETQYF; CDR3 DNA: TGTGCCAGTAGTACAGCTAATTTCGGCAAAGAGACCCAGTACTTC
V gene: TRBV4-2; J gene: TRBJ1-5; D gene: TRBD1; clone size: -; CDR3 protein: CASSQRTGGSQNQPQHF; CDR3 DNA: TGTGCCAGCAGCCAAAGGACAGGGGGCTCCCAAAATCAGCCCCAGCATTTT
V gene: TRBV2; J gene: TRBJ1-2; D gene: -; clone size: -; CDR3 protein: CASSKGRKNYGYTF; CDR3 DNA: TGTGCCAGCAGTAAGGGACGAAAAAACTATGGCTACACCTTC
V gene: TRBV11-2; J gene: TRBJ2-2; D gene: -; clone size: -; CDR3 protein: CASSLDRRTGELFF; CDR3 DNA: TGTGCCAGCAGCTTAGACCGACGCACCGGGGAGCTGTTTTTT
V gene: TRBV28; J gene: TRBJ1-2; D gene: -; clone size: once; CDR3 protein: CASSQNYGYTF; CDR3 DNA: TGTGCCAGCAGTCAGAACTATGGCTACACCTTC
V gene: TRBV19; J gene: TRBJ1-2; D gene: -; clone size: -; CDR3 protein: CASSAAAGGDYGYTF; CDR3 DNA: TGTGCCAGTAGTGCTGCCGCAGGAGGCGACTATGGCTACACCTTC
V gene: TRBV6-1; J gene: TRBJ1-3; D gene: -; clone size: -; CDR3 protein: CASSEAVPSGNTIYF; CDR3 DNA: TGTGCCAGCAGTGAAGCCGTCCCCTCTGGAAACACCATATATTTT
V gene: TRBV14; J gene: TRBJ1-6; D gene: -; clone size: -; CDR3 protein: CASSQEGGIRPLDSPLHF; CDR3 DNA: TGTGCCAGCAGCCAAGAGGGGGGTATACGTCCTCTGGATTCACCCCTCCACTTT
V gene: TRBV28; J gene: TRBJ2-1; D gene: -; clone size: -; CDR3 protein: CASRSPRGDYNEQFF; CDR3 DNA: TGTGCCAGCAGAAGTCCCCGCGGGGATTACAATGAGCAGTTCTTC
V gene: TRBV7-9; J gene: TRBJ2-3; D gene: -; clone size: once; CDR3 protein: CASSPGVSGSLSTDTQYF; CDR3 DNA: TGTGCCAGCAGCCCCGGAGTGTCCGGGTCCCTCAGCACAGATACGCAGTATTTT
V gene: TRBV28; J gene: TRBJ2-2; D gene: -; clone size: -; CDR3 protein: CASSPPDGHSNTGELFF; CDR3 DNA: TGTGCCAGCAGTCCACCGGACGGGCACTCGAACACCGGGGAGCTGTTTTTT
V gene: TRBV10-3; J gene: TRBJ1-6; D gene: -; clone size: -; CDR3 protein: CAISVGSGRKNSPLHF; CDR3 DNA: TGTGCCATCAGTGTGGGGTCGGGCAGAAAAAATTCACCCCTCCACTTT
V gene: TRBV9; J gene: TRBJ2-1; D gene: -; clone size: -; CDR3 protein: CASSARPGTSYNEQFF; CDR3 DNA: TGTGCCAGCAGCGCACGTCCCGGGACCTCCTACAATGAGCAGTTCTTC
V gene: TRBV9; J gene: TRBJ2-2; D gene: -; clone size: -; CDR3 protein: CASSVGGAVTGELFF; CDR3 DNA: TGTGCCAGCAGCGTAGGTGGGGCGGTCACCGGGGAGCTGTTTTTT
V gene: TRBV7-8; J gene: TRBJ1-5; D gene: -; clone size: -; CDR3 protein: CASSPQLGKVSNQPQHF; CDR3 DNA: TGTGCCAGCAGCCCCCAGTTGGGAAAGGTAAGCAATCAGCCCCAGCATTTT
V gene: TRBV9; J gene: TRBJ1-6; D gene: -; clone size: -; CDR3 protein: CASSVGGVYNSPLHF; CDR3 DNA: TGTGCCAGCAGCGTAGGGGGGGTCTATAATTCACCCCTCCACTTT
V gene: TRBV6-5; J gene: TRBJ1-1; D gene: TRBD1; clone size: -; CDR3 protein: CASSLAWTGNTEAFF; CDR3 DNA: TGTGCCAGCAGCCTAGCCTGGACAGGGAACACTGAAGCTTTCTTT
V gene: TRBV30; J gene: TRBJ1-6; D gene: -; clone size: few; CDR3 protein: CAAAQSYNSPLHF; CDR3 DNA: TGTGCCGCGGCACAGTCCTATAATTCACCCCTCCACTTT
V gene: TRBV15; J gene: TRBJ1-5; D gene: -; clone size: -; CDR3 protein: CATSRDIDQPQHF; CDR3 DNA: TGTGCCACCAGCAGAGATATTGATCAGCCCCAGCATTTT
V gene: TRBV7-8; J gene: TRBJ2-5; D gene: TRBD2; clone size: -; CDR3 protein: CASSLHLAVETQYF; CDR3 DNA: TGTGCCAGCAGCTTACACCTAGCGGTGGAGACCCAGTACTTC
V gene: TRBV19; J gene: TRBJ2-6; D gene: -; clone size: -; CDR3 protein: CASSGLNSGANVLTF; CDR3 DNA: TGTGCCAGTAGCGGACTCAACTCTGGGGCCAACGTCCTGACTTTC
V gene: TRBV10-2; J gene: TRBJ1-2; D gene: -; clone size: once; CDR3 protein: CASSSQPNYGYTF; CDR3 DNA: TGCGCCAGCAGTTCACAGCCTAACTATGGCTACACCTTC
V gene: TRBV9; J gene: TRBJ1-4; D gene: -; clone size: -; CDR3 protein: CASSLGADNEKLFF; CDR3 DNA: TGTGCCAGCAGCCTCGGGGCTGATAATGAAAAACTGTTTTTT
V gene: TRBV28; J gene: TRBJ2-3; D gene: -; clone size: few; CDR3 protein: CASSPRGSLTDTQYF; CDR3 DNA: TGTGCCAGCAGCCCAAGGGGCTCGCTCACAGATACGCAGTATTTT
V gene: TRBV7-9; J gene: TRBJ1-3; D gene: TRBD1; clone size: -; CDR3 protein: CASSLAGTGLSGNTIYF; CDR3 DNA: TGTGCCAGCAGCTTAGCTGGGACAGGGCTGTCTGGAAACACCATATATTTT